This TCR beta chain was sequenced during a study of T cells in Graves' hyperthyroidism and ophthalmopathy (dated by TCRdb to between 2018 and 2021). In terms of the full investigation: Peripheral blood was sampled at the time of initial diagnosis, prior to any treatment. To identify TCR V-J signatures that set the groups apart, the researchers used a discovery cohort of 100 patients, made up of 40 to 45 with Graves' ophthalmopathy and about 60 with stable Graves' hyperthyroidism. After blood sampling, hyperthyroidism patients were treated with methimazole at a starting dose of 30 mg daily, and ophthalmopathy patients were treated with high-dose intravenous methylprednisolone. An independent validation cohort of about 20 hyperthyroidism patients and about 16 patients who later progressed to ophthalmopathy tested prospective prediction of ophthalmopathy. In addition, the study compared T-cell repertoires in thyroid tissue and in blood from several Graves' hyperthyroidism patients. The 100 discovery patients were divided at random into training and test sets in a 7:3 ratio. The paper describes TCR Vbeta CDR3 sequencing of around 130 peripheral blood samples, made up of fewer than 50 ophthalmopathy patients, roughly 75 hyperthyroidism patients and 17 progressor patients.

Ophthalmopathy patients had moderately to severely active disease, with a Clinical Activity Score of 3 or more, a NOSPECS grade of 4 or more, and a disease duration of less than 3 months. The study excluded patients with uncontrolled infections, other autoimmune diseases, pregnancy or lactation. Diagnoses were based on clinical symptoms, serum thyroxine and TRAb, thyroid ultrasound and orbital computed tomography. Ficoll-Paque density gradient centrifugation was used to isolate PBMCs from 8.5 to 10 ml of fresh peripheral blood. Total RNA was extracted using Trizol reagent, and RNA quality was assessed on an Agilent 2100 Bioanalyzer. What the study reported, not specific to this receptor: Most expanded thyroid clonotypes (frequency above 0.001) were also found in blood, which suggests that blood repertoires may mirror thyroid immune responses. In validation, the model predicted progression to ophthalmopathy with just under 71% sensitivity and around 72% specificity, a median of 6.5 months before onset. Ophthalmopathy was separated from stable hyperthyroidism by a 13 V-J signature model, with approximately 89% sensitivity and about 81% specificity obtained in cross-validation and 80%/75% obtained in testing. No statistical method was used to set the sample size in advance, and investigators knew the group allocation.

The sample holds many counts of this clonotype. What this receptor recognizes is not known. Base qualities are not provided; no much larger clone lies one nucleotide away. CDR1 and CDR2 were assigned from the germline V gene as MDHEN and SYDVKM. The CDR3 contains 16 residues, cysteine and phenylalanine counted. The DNA shown is the 48-base CDR3, in frame from base 1. The V end loses 7 bases and the J end loses 6 bases, and a stretch of 24 bases separates them. TCR beta CDR3 regions were amplified from RNA transcripts. The first round of RT-PCR for the TCR CDR3 was performed with the HTBI primer set and the Qiagen OneStep RT-PCR kit. Libraries were constructed in a second round of multiplex PCR, after which size selection and purification were carried out. Libraries were sequenced paired-end with 100 bp reads on an Illumina HiSeq2000. The authors processed their data as follows. SOAPnuke was used to process the raw data, with reads discarded if the reads contained adapters or uncalled bases, had a mean Phred below 15, or lacked an exact constant-primer or identifier match. High-quality paired reads were merged using COPE v1.2.5, and each unique nucleotide sequence was defined as a clonotype. MiTCR v1.1 was used to align clonotypes to the IMGT TRBV, TRBD and TRBJ reference segments. Analysis was restricted to V-J combinations with a frequency above 0.0001, which covered roughly 99% of repertoires. A TCS score was defined as the ratio of F50 (clonal expansion) to E x V (chaos), with BLOSUM62-based TCRdist applied between CDR3 peptides within each V-J. Welch's t-statistics and random forest reduced 500 to 650 V-J features to 10 to 15, which were used in a naive Bayes classifier (R e1071). The similarity between thyroid and blood repertoires was quantified using the Morisita-Horn index. TCRdb's own reprocessing of the public reads used fastp at Q25 and MiXCR and kept productive beta chains. Under each unique CDR3 protein, matching rows form one entry showing the most common genes and DNA. These V and J calls derive from TCRdb rather than the authors' analysis. For this sample there are approximately 610,000 distinct CDR3 sequences; roughly 14% appear just once. The ten top clones hold roughly 4.5% of the sample.

The sequence is built from TRBV28 and TRBJ1-2; the D gene is possibly TRBD1, with 5 bases matching. Sequenced: blood. The receptor was isolated from a woman in her 40s with Graves' ophthalmopathy. Read as DNA, the sequence is TGTGCCAGCACTTTGGGGGAAGCGTTTGAAAGCAATGGCTACACCTTC. Its amino acids are CASTLGEAFESNGYTF.